The 5 T cell receptor beta chains below all came from one sample that was sequenced in a study of T cell responses to AZD1222 COVID-19 vaccine. Libraries were prepared by immunoSEQ multiplex PCR; TCRdb keeps only in-frame clonotypes and omits some of them. Of 150,000 to 200,000 clones detected, about 91% appear once; the ten largest clones hold 11%. Here the sequenced sample was peripheral blood, taken 28 days after the second AZD1222 dose. Receptor source: an adult who received the AZD1222 COVID-19 vaccine.

This rearrangement joins TRBV5-6 to TRBJ1-5, with a tentative D call TRBD1 (5 bases). The ends were cut back, 4 bases at V and 4 bases at J, with 12 bases in the middle. The germline gives CDR1 SGHDT, CDR2 YYEEEE. The CDR3 spans 14 residues. CDR3 loop: CASSRDGRNQPQHF. The CDR3 nucleotides are TGTGCCAGCAGCCGGGACGGGCGGAATCAGCCCCAGCATTTT.

J is TRBJ1-3 and V is TRBV30; the D gene is possibly TRBD1 (5 bases). CDR3 length equals 22 residues. Germline lookup yields CDR1 GTSNPN and CDR2 SVGIG (reference sequence). The ends were cut back, 0 bases at V and 0 bases at J, with 30 bases in the middle. CDR3 DNA sequence: TGTGCCTGGAGTGTACAACAGGTGTCCCTCGGAGGCGTAGGAGGCTCTGGAAACACCATATATTTT. It specifies CAWSVQQVSLGGVGGSGNTIYF.

This chain connects TRBV28 to TRBJ1-2; D gene uncertain. V lost 7 bases to trimming and J lost 7 bases, with 10 bases between them. Germline-derived CDR1 and CDR2 are MDHEN and SYDVKM. The CDR3 length is 11 residues. The CDR3 nucleotides read TGTGCCAGCAATAGAGATTTTGGCTACACCTTC. Amino acids: CASNRDFGYTF.

The genes are TRBV5-6 and TRBJ1-1; the D gene is possibly TRBD1 (5 bases). The CDR3 covers 15 residues. The V gene lost 4 bases and the J gene lost 0 bases, with 13 bases spanning the gap. CDR1 and CDR2 (germline): SGHDT, YYEEEE. CDR3 protein: CASSGTILLNTEAFF. For the CDR3, the DNA is TGTGCCAGCAGCGGGACGATCCTTCTGAACACTGAAGCTTTCTTT.

The V gene is TRBV3-1 (or the pseudogene TRBV3-2), the J gene TRBJ2-7, with D unclear. The CDR3 runs 13 residues. Germline CDR1 is LGHDT and CDR2 is YNNKEL (reference sequence). Deletions cut 3 bases from V and 4 bases from J, with 10 bases between. CDR3 nucleotides: TGTGCCAGCAGCCACCGGACGACTTACGAGCAGTACTTC. Its translation: CASSHRTTYEQYF.